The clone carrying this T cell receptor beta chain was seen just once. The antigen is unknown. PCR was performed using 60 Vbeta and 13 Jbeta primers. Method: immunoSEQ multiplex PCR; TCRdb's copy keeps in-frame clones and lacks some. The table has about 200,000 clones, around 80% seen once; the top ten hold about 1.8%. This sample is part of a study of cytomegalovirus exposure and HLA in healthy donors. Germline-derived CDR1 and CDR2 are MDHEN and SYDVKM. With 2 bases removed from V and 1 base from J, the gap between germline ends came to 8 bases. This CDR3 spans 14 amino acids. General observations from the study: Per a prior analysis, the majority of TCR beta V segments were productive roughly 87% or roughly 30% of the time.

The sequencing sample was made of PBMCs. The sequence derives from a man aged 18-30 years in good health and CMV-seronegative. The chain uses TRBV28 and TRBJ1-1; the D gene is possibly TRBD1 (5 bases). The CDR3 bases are TGTGCCAGCAGTTTAGCAGGGCAGAACACTGAAGCTTTCTTT. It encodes CASSLAGQNTEAFF.